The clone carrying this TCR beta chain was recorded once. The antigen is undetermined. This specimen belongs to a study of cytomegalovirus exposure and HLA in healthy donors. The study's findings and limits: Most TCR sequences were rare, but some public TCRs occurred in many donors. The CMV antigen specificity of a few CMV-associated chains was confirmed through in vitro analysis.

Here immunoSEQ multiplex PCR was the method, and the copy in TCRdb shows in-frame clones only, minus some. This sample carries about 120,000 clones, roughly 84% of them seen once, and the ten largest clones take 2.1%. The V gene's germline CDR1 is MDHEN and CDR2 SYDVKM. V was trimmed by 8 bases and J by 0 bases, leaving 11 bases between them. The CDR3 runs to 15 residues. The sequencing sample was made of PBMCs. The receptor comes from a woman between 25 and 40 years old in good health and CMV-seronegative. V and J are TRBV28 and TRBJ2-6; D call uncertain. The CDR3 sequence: CASGESHSGANVLTF. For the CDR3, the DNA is TGTGCCAGCGGAGAAAGCCACTCTGGGGCCAACGTCCTGACTTTC.